A selection of T cell receptor beta chains follows, all from one sample in a study of early T cells in non-severe SARS-CoV-2 infection. Each CDR3 protein is one row after TCRdb ran MiXCR on the 5' RACE reads. The sample has fewer than 85,000 distinct CDR3 sequences; around a sixth are singletons. Sequenced material: whole blood. The origin of the receptors is an adult who was a healthcare worker with PCR-confirmed SARS-CoV-2 infection or an uninfected control (not recorded which). Each CDR3 is given with its conserved first and last residue. Fields, in order: V gene, J gene, clone size, CDR3 length, D gene, CDR3 protein, CDR3 DNA. D genes are given only for firm matches. For some rows the clone size is stated as once, few or many, or as a class when expanded; others skip it.

>TRBV4-1|TRBJ2-1|-|15|TRBD1
CASSQRQGVGNEQFF
TGCGCCAGCAGCCAGCGCCAGGGGGTGGGGAATGAGCAGTTCTTC
>TRBV7-2|TRBJ2-1|few|13|-
CASSLVRSSEQFF
TGTGCCAGCAGCTTAGTTAGGTCAAGTGAGCAGTTCTTC
>TRBV20-1|TRBJ2-4|-|12|TRBD1
CSASDRAYIQYF
TGCAGTGCTAGCGACAGGGCGTACATTCAGTACTTC
>TRBV28|TRBJ2-2|-|14|-
CASTAEGWTGELFF
TGTGCCAGCACCGCCGAAGGGTGGACCGGGGAGCTGTTTTTT
>TRBV28|TRBJ2-7|few|17|-
CASSLWRAGASSYEQYF
TGTGCCAGCAGTTTATGGAGGGCAGGGGCGAGCTCCTACGAGCAGTACTTC
>TRBV11-2|TRBJ2-3|few|17|TRBD2
CASSFSSGLARTDTQYF
TGTGCCAGCAGCTTTTCAAGCGGACTAGCGAGGACAGATACGCAGTATTTT
>TRBV6-1|TRBJ2-3|few|17|TRBD2
CASSEGIAGGPLDTQYF
TGTGCCAGCAGTGAAGGAATAGCGGGAGGGCCACTAGATACGCAGTATTTT
>TRBV7-2|TRBJ1-6|-|14|-
CASSWTTDNSPLHF
TGTGCCAGCAGCTGGACAACTGATAATTCACCCCTCCACTTT
>TRBV20-1|TRBJ2-7|many|12|-
CSARADGYEQYF
TGCAGTGCTAGAGCCGACGGGTACGAGCAGTACTTC
>TRBV7-6|TRBJ2-3|-|16|TRBD1
CASSFGQGPNTDTQYF
TGTGCCAGTAGCTTCGGACAGGGGCCTAACACAGATACGCAGTATTTT
>TRBV10-3|TRBJ2-7|many|15|TRBD1
CAISVRGLSPYEQYF
TGTGCCATCAGTGTAAGGGGGCTCTCTCCCTACGAGCAGTACTTC
>TRBV28|TRBJ2-6|-|15|-
CASRQGHSGANVLTF
TGTGCCAGCAGACAGGGCCACTCTGGGGCCAACGTCCTGACTTTC
>TRBV10-3|TRBJ2-5|-|18|TRBD2
CAISDVAGGGQSQETQYF
TGTGCCATCAGTGATGTAGCGGGAGGCGGACAGTCGCAAGAGACCCAGTACTTC
>TRBV5-1|TRBJ1-6|-|15|TRBD1
CASSGGQADGSPLHF
TGCGCCAGCAGCGGGGGACAGGCGGATGGTTCACCCCTCCACTTT
>TRBV29-1|TRBJ2-1|few|14|TRBD2
CSVDPSGVYNEQFF
TGCAGCGTTGATCCCAGCGGGGTCTACAATGAGCAGTTCTTC
>TRBV12-3/TRBV12-4|TRBJ2-1|-|15|TRBD2
CASLISGRARNEQFF
TGTGCCAGTCTTATTAGCGGGAGGGCCCGCAATGAGCAGTTCTTC
>TRBV12-3/TRBV12-4|TRBJ2-1|many|14|-
CASTSSGYYNEQFF
TGTGCCAGCACCTCTTCGGGATACTACAATGAGCAGTTCTTC
>TRBV4-1|TRBJ2-7|few|15|-
CASSQDPPGSYEQYF
TGCGCCAGCAGCCAAGATCCCCCAGGCTCCTACGAGCAGTACTTC
>TRBV9|TRBJ2-1|few|15|-
CASSDSGTHHNEQFF
TGTGCCAGCTCCGACTCCGGGACGCATCACAATGAGCAGTTCTTC
>TRBV11-3|TRBJ2-1|-|16|TRBD2
CASSEAGTPKPGEQFF
TGTGCCAGCAGCGAAGCGGGAACACCAAAACCCGGTGAGCAGTTCTTC
>TRBV28|TRBJ2-2|-|16|TRBD1
CASTEAGQGATGELFF
TGTGCCAGCACCGAGGCTGGGCAGGGGGCCACCGGGGAGCTGTTTTTT
>TRBV9|TRBJ2-2|few|16|TRBD2
CASSVASGRGTGELFF
TGTGCCAGCAGCGTGGCTAGCGGGAGGGGGACCGGGGAGCTGTTTTTT
>TRBV5-8|TRBJ1-1|-|13|-
CASSFDRYTEAFF
TGTGCCAGCAGCTTTGACAGATACACTGAAGCTTTCTTT
>TRBV27|TRBJ2-7|few|14|-
CASSVTGATYEQYF
TGTGCCAGCAGTGTAACCGGGGCGACCTACGAGCAGTACTTC
>TRBV7-2|TRBJ2-2|-|14|-
CASSLGQDTGELFF
TGTGCCAGCAGCTTGGGGCAGGACACCGGGGAGCTGTTTTTT
>TRBV7-8|TRBJ2-4|-|17|-
CASSLVRGPGAKNIQYF
TGTGCCAGCAGCTTAGTTCGGGGGCCTGGGGCCAAAAACATTCAGTACTTC
>TRBV6-6|TRBJ1-5|few|13|TRBD1
CASRGTENRPQHF
TGTGCCAGCAGGGGGACAGAGAATCGTCCCCAGCATTTT
>TRBV7-2|TRBJ2-1|few|14|-
CASSPWDWGNEQFF
TGTGCCAGCAGCCCCTGGGACTGGGGGAATGAGCAGTTCTTC
>TRBV5-1|TRBJ2-7|-|15|TRBD1
CASSLRGQGANEQYF
TGCGCCAGCAGCCTAAGGGGCCAGGGGGCCAACGAGCAGTACTTC
>TRBV7-8|TRBJ2-1|many|15|TRBD2
CASSLRAGGYNEQFF
TGTGCCAGCAGCTTAAGAGCGGGAGGGTACAATGAGCAGTTCTTC
>TRBV4-1|TRBJ2-2|-|17|-
CASSQEYGASNTGELFF
TGCGCCAGCAGCCAAGAATACGGGGCTTCGAACACCGGGGAGCTGTTTTTT
>TRBV6-5|TRBJ1-6|few|18|-
CASSYRSRASRDNSPLHF
TGTGCCAGCAGTTACCGGTCGCGGGCCTCTCGGGATAATTCACCCCTCCACTTT
>TRBV12-3/TRBV12-4|TRBJ1-1|-|15|-
CASRNYRVLNTEAFF
TGTGCCAGCAGGAACTACAGGGTCCTGAACACTGAAGCTTTCTTT